Below, 24 T cell receptor beta chains from the same sample are listed, as sequenced in a study of immune reconstitution after stem cell transplant in scleroderma. TCRdb redid the calling of the RT-PCR reads with MiXCR, one entry per CDR3 protein. Of about 2,300 distinct CDR3 sequences listed, less than 14% were seen once; the top ten hold roughly a quarter. This sample was taken before or after autologous hematopoietic stem cell transplantation (not recorded which). All receptors derive from a female donor with systemic sclerosis.

This clonotype was seen a few times. The chain couples TRBV7-2 to TRBJ2-7, with 12 nucleotides matching TRBD1. The J segment lost 4 bases and the V segment lost 1 base, leaving 2 bases of the junction unmatched. CDR3 size: 15 residues. CDR1 is SGHTA and CDR2 is FQGNSA in the germline V gene. CDR3 in amino acids: CASSLEGQGAYEQYF. As DNA, the CDR3 is TGTGCCAGCAGCTTAGAGGGACAGGGGGCTTACGAGCAGTACTTC.

To note about this clonotype: Germline and junction disagree at one end, which may indicate a read error. The rearrangement joins TRBV6-1 to TRBJ1-1; D is perhaps TRBD1 (5 bases). This CDR3 contains 16 residues. Germline CDR1 and CDR2: MNHNS and SASEGT. The CDR3 region is CAGRAGTASGNTEAFF. CDR3 DNA: TGTGCCGGCAGAGCAGGGACTGCCTCAGGGAACACTGAAGCTTTCTTT.

By proportion, this clonotype is medium-sized (0.01 to 0.1%). The gene calls are TRBV7-2 and TRBJ1-2; D is unresolved. The CDR3 length is 11 residues. Germline lookup yields CDR1 SGHTA and CDR2 FQGNSA. V was pared by 5 bases and J by 4 bases, with 5 bases between. The CDR3 loop reads CASSRAYGYTF. As DNA, the CDR3 is TGTGCCAGCAGCCGGGCCTATGGCTACACCTTC.

A word on this clonotype: A read error may explain this, as a much larger clone is one base away. This chain joins TRBV11-2 and TRBJ2-3; 9 nucleotides match TRBD2. Germline CDR1 reads SGHAT; CDR2 reads FQNNGV. CDR3 length: 15 amino acids. The junction had 7 bases not matched to a gene; V was cut back by 5 bases and J by 4 bases. CDR3 nucleotide sequence: TGTGCCAGCAGCCGAGTGCCTAGCGGGGCAGATACGCAGTATTTT. Translation gives CASSRVPSGADTQYF.

The chain combines TRBV20-1 with TRBJ1-1; D is perhaps TRBD1 (6 bases). V was cut by 0 bases and J by 3 bases, with 17 bases left in between. There are 16 residues in the CDR3. The germline V gene encodes CDR1 DFQATT and CDR2 SNEGSKA (reference sequence). Here the CDR3 reads CSARDLGGARHTEAFF. In nucleotides, the CDR3 is TGCAGTGCTAGAGATCTTGGGGGCGCGAGACACACTGAAGCTTTCTTT.

Sample share makes this clonotype medium-sized. The chain carries TRBV7-6 and TRBJ1-2; 9 positions match TRBD1. Per germline, CDR1 SGHVS and CDR2 FNYEAQ. The V and J ends lost 4 bases and 8 bases, in that order; junction bases with no gene match: 14. The length of the CDR3 is 16 residues. Here the CDR3 DNA reads TGTGCCAGCAGCTCCCCTACCGGGACAGGGTTAGAAGGCTACACCTTC. This encodes CASSSPTGTGLEGYTF.

This clonotype has just a few counts. The J gene is TRBJ1-5, the V gene TRBV5-1; 7 bases fit TRBD1. CDR1 and CDR2 from the germline V gene are SGHRS and YFSETQ. CDR3 size: 15 residues. The trim removed 0 bases at V and 3 bases at J, leaving 3 bases unmatched. For the CDR3, the DNA is TGCGCCAGCAGCTTGGCCGGACAGGTCAATCAGCCCCAGCATTTT. This gives the protein CASSLAGQVNQPQHF. The variable domain in full, completed from reference TRBV5-1 and TRBJ1-5, reads KAGVTQTPRYLIKTRGQQVTLSCSPISGHRSVSWYQQTPGQGLQFLFEYFSETQRNKGNFPGRFSGRQFSNSRSEMNVSTLELGDSALYLCASSLAGQVNQPQHFGDGTRLSIL.

V usage is TRBV20-1 and J usage is TRBJ2-3, with D possibly TRBD1 on 5 matching bases. The V end lost 6 bases, the J end lost 8 bases, and 18 bases lay between the germline ends. The CDR3 is 13 amino acids. Germline lookup yields CDR1 DFQATT and CDR2 SNEGSKA (reference sequence). CDR3 sequence: CSASGGAAGTQYF. CDR3 bases: TGCAGTGCCAGTGGTGGGGCGGCAGGTACGCAGTATTTT.

V is TRBV5-1 and J is TRBJ2-1; TRBD2 agrees at 9 bases. This CDR3 region has 16 residues. The ends lost 4 bases at V and 4 bases at J; junction bases unmatched: 9. In germline, CDR1 is SGHRS, CDR2 YFSETQ. CDR3 region: CASSLSGGTTYNEQFF. The CDR3 DNA sequence: TGCGCCAGCAGCCTGAGCGGGGGGACCACTTACAATGAGCAGTTCTTC.

The chain carries TRBV24-1 and TRBJ1-4; D gene uncertain. The CDR3 sequence is 13 residues long. CDR1 is KGHDR and CDR2 is SFDVKD in the germline V gene. Trimming shortened V by 7 bases and J by 5 bases, and 10 bases separated the two germline ends. The DNA for the CDR3 is TGTGCCACCAGCCGTCGGCGAAATGAAAAACTGTTTTTT. It is translated as CATSRRRNEKLFF.

This clonotype appeared a few times. The genes are TRBV6-6 and TRBJ1-5, with TRBD1 matching 11 bases. Germline lookup yields CDR1 MNHNY and CDR2 SVGAGI (reference sequence). With V trimmed by 6 bases and J by 5 bases, 3 bases remained unmatched. CDR3 length: 14 residues. Here the CDR3 DNA reads TGTGCCAGCAGACGGACAGGGGGCGATCAGCCCCAGCATTTT. Protein: CASRRTGGDQPQHF.

This clonotype was counted a few times. The chain carries TRBV5-5 and TRBJ1-2, with D tentatively TRBD1 (5 bases). Trimming pared 4 bases from V and 5 bases from J, leaving 12 bases between. The CDR3 has 13 amino acids. Germline CDR1 reads SGHKS; CDR2 reads YYEKEE (reference sequence). The CDR3 reads CASSLRWGYGYTF. The CDR3 bases are TGTGCCAGCAGCCTACGGTGGGGGTATGGCTACACCTTC.

This clonotype was seen a few times. This chain uses TRBV4-1 with TRBJ2-2; 11 positions match TRBD1. The CDR3 is made up of 14 amino acids. The ends lost 11 bases at V and 5 bases at J; junction bases unmatched: 7. The germline V gene encodes CDR1 MGHRA and CDR2 YSYEKL. The CDR3 is CAGGDRGKTGELFF. CDR3 bases: TGCGCCGGTGGGGACAGGGGGAAAACCGGGGAGCTGTTTTTT.

In this sample, this clonotype turned up a few times. The rearrangement links TRBV3-1 to TRBJ1-4; TRBD1 matches 9 bases. The V and J ends lost 3 bases and 7 bases, in that order; junction bases with no gene match: 3. The CDR3 extends over 14 amino acids. The germline CDR1 and CDR2 sequences are LGHDT and YNNKEL (reference sequence). CDR3 region: CASSQGQGREKLFF. The CDR3 DNA follows: TGTGCCAGCAGCCAGGGACAGGGTCGTGAAAAACTGTTTTTT.

The V call is TRBV5-6, the J call TRBJ2-3; TRBD1 aligns across 8 bases. Looked up from germline, CDR1 is SGHDT and CDR2 is YYEEEE. The CDR3 totals 14 residues. The V gene end was trimmed by 4 bases and the J gene end by 4 bases; junction bases not matched to a gene: 5. CDR3 region: CASSVRGRADTQYF. The CDR3 nucleotides are TGTGCCAGCAGCGTCAGGGGGCGGGCAGATACGCAGTATTTT.

V and J are TRBV3-1 and TRBJ2-7; D possibly matches TRBD1 or TRBD2 (5 bases each). The CDR3 covers 12 residues. V shed 3 bases and J shed 3 bases, with 6 bases lying between them. The germline V gene encodes CDR1 LGHDT and CDR2 YNNKEL (reference sequence). This CDR3 reads CASSQGDYEQYF. The DNA of the CDR3 is TGTGCCAGCAGCCAGGGGGACTACGAGCAGTACTTC.

This chain joins TRBV5-1 and TRBJ2-1; D may match TRBD1 or TRBD2 (5 bases each). The V end was cut by 5 bases, the J end by 0 bases, with 9 bases between. Germline CDR1 and CDR2: SGHRS and YFSETQ. The CDR3 runs 14 residues. The chain's CDR3 is CASRGGGSYNEQFF. In nucleotides, the CDR3 is TGCGCCAGCAGAGGTGGGGGCTCCTACAATGAGCAGTTCTTC.

The chain has TRBV5-1 and TRBJ1-6, with D maybe TRBD1 (5 bases). The CDR3 runs 13 residues. The ends were cut back, 5 bases at V and 4 bases at J, with 7 bases in the middle. Germline-derived CDR1 and CDR2 are SGHRS and YFSETQ. The CDR3 protein is CASRTDYNSPLHF. For the CDR3, the DNA is TGCGCCAGCAGGACAGATTATAATTCACCCCTCCACTTT.

The gene calls are TRBV7-2 and TRBJ1-3; D is unresolved. Germline V gene sequence: CDR1 SGHTA, CDR2 FQGNSA. Trimming stripped 1 base from V and 3 bases from J, with 13 bases between. This CDR3 is 16 amino acids long. The CDR3 region is CASSLEGGLIGNTIYF. Here the CDR3 DNA reads TGTGCCAGCAGCTTAGAAGGAGGATTAATTGGAAACACCATATATTTT.

By share, this clonotype ranks as large. The rearrangement joins TRBV9 to TRBJ1-5; 9 bases match TRBD1. Germline V gene data show CDR1 as SGDLS and CDR2 as YYNGEE. V lost 3 bases, J lost 5 bases, and 3 bases stayed unmatched. The CDR3 extends over 14 amino acids. The CDR3 sequence is CASSDRDRDQPQHF. DNA for the CDR3: TGTGCCAGCAGCGACCGGGACAGGGATCAGCCCCAGCATTTT.

Relative to its sample, this clonotype is large. This sequence joins TRBV27 and TRBJ1-5; 11 bases fit TRBD1. The junction had 8 bases not matched to a gene; V was cut back by 5 bases and J by 5 bases. This CDR3 is 16 amino acids long. Germline CDR1 and CDR2: MNHEY and SMNVEV (reference sequence). CDR3 loop: CASSTLGQGADQPQHF. CDR3 nucleotides: TGTGCCAGCAGTACCCTCGGACAGGGGGCAGATCAGCCCCAGCATTTT.

V is TRBV10-3 and J is TRBJ1-2; tentative D call: TRBD1 (5 bases). CDR1 and CDR2 (germline): ENHRY, SYGVKD. Trimming removed 4 bases from V and 3 bases from J, with 15 bases in between. The CDR3 totals 15 residues. CDR3 nucleotide sequence: TGTGCCATCAGTGGACCCCGCAGGGAAGACTATGGCTACACCTTC. Its protein product is CAISGPRREDYGYTF.

In its sample, this clonotype was seen a few times. This chain links TRBV3-1 with TRBJ2-3, with 7 bases lining up with TRBD2. V lost 4 bases to trimming and J lost 1 base; unmatched junction nucleotides: 11. Germline V gene sequence: CDR1 LGHDT, CDR2 YNNKEL (reference sequence). The CDR3 spans 17 residues. The CDR3 loop is CASSPPLASHRTDTQYF. CDR3 DNA sequence: TGTGCCAGCAGCCCACCACTAGCGTCGCACCGCACAGATACGCAGTATTTT.

This clonotype is judged medium-sized. The V gene is TRBV10-2, the J gene TRBJ1-2; 7 nucleotides line up with TRBD1. The CDR3 has 14 amino acids. The V gene's germline CDR1 is WSHSY and CDR2 SAAADI. With V trimmed by 3 bases and J by 7 bases, 8 bases remained unmatched. Here the CDR3 reads CASSETGTAGGYTF. The CDR3 region has the DNA TGCGCCAGCAGTGAAACCGGGACAGCAGGTGGCTACACCTTC.